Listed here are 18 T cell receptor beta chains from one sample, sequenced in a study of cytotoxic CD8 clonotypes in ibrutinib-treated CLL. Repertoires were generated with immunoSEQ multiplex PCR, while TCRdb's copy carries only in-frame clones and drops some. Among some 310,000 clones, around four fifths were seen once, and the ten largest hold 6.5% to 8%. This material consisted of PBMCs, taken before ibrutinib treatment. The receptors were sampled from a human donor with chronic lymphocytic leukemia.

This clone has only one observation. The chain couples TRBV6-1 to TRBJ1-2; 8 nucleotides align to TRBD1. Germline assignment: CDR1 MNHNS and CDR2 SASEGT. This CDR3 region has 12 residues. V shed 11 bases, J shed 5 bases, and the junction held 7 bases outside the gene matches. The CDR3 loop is CADRGDPYGYTF. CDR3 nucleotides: TGTGCCGACAGGGGCGACCCTTATGGCTACACCTTC.

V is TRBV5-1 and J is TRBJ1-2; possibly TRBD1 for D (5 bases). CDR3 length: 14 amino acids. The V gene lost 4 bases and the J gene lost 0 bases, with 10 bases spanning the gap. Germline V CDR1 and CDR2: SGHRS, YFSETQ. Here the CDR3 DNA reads TGCGCCAGCAGCATGGACACCACTAACTATGGCTACACCTTC. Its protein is CASSMDTTNYGYTF.

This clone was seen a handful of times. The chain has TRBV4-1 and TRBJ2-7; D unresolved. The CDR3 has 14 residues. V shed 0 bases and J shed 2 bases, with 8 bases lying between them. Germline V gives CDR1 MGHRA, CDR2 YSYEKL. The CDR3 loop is CASSQEVGPYEQYF. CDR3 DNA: TGCGCCAGCAGCCAAGAGGTAGGGCCCTACGAGCAGTACTTC.

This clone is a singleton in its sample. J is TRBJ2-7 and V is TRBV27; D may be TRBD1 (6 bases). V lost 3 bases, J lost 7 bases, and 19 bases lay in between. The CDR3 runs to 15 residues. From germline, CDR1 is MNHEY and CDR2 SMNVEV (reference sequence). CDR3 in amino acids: CASSLTGRRSGEQYF. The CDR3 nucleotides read TGTGCCAGCAGTTTGACAGGCCGGAGATCGGGGGAGCAGTACTTC.

The CDR3 sequence: CASSMRRLIYGYTF. The CDR3 DNA reads TGTGCCAGTAGTATGCGACGGCTGATCTATGGCTACACCTTC. V gene TRBV19 combines with J gene TRBJ1-2, with unresolved D. The germline V gene encodes CDR1 LNHDA and CDR2 SQIVND (reference sequence). V was pared by 3 bases and J by 4 bases, with 12 bases between. The CDR3 extends over 14 amino acids. The full variable domain, in which reference TRBV19 and TRBJ1-2 provide the parts outside the CDR3, is DGGITQSPKYLFRKEGQNVTLSCEQNLNHDAMYWYRQDPGQGLRLIYYSQIVNDFQKGDIAEGYSVSREKKESFPLTVTSAQKNPTAFYLCASSMRRLIYGYTFGSGTRLTVV.

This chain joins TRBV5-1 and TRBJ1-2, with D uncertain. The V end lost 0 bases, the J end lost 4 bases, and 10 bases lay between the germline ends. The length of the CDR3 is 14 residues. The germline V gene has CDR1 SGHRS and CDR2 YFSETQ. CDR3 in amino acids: CASSLGAGLYGYTF. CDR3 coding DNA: TGCGCCAGCAGCTTGGGGGCAGGACTCTATGGCTACACCTTC. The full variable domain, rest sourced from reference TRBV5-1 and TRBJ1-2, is KAGVTQTPRYLIKTRGQQVTLSCSPISGHRSVSWYQQTPGQGLQFLFEYFSETQRNKGNFPGRFSGRQFSNSRSEMNVSTLELGDSALYLCASSLGAGLYGYTFGSGTRLTVV.

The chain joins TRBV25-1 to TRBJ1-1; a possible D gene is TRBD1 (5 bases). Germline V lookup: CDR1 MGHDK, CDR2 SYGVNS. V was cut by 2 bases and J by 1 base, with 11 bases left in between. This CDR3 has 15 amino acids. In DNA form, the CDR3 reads TGTGCCAGCAGTGAACAGGGAAGAGGGAACACTGAAGCTTTCTTT. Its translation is CASSEQGRGNTEAFF.

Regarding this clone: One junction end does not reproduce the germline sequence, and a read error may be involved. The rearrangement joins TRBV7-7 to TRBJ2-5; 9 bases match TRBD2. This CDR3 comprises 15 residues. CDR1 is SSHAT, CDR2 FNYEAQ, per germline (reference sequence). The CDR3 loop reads CASSRFSGRRETQYF. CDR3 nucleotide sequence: TGTGCTAGCAGCCGTTTTAGCGGGAGACGGGAGACCCAGTACTTC.

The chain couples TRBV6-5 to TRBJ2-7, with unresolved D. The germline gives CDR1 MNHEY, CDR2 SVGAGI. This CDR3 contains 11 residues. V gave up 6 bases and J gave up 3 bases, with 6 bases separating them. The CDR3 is CASRGIYEQYF. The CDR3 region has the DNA TGTGCCAGCAGAGGAATCTACGAGCAGTACTTC.

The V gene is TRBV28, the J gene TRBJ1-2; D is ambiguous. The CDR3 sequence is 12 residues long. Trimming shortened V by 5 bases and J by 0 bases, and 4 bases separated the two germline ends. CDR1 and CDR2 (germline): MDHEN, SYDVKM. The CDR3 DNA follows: TGTGCCAGCAGTCAAGCTAACTATGGCTACACCTTC. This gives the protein CASSQANYGYTF.

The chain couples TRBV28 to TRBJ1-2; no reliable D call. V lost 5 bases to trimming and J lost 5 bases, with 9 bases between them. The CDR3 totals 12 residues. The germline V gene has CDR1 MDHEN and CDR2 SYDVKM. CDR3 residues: CASSADTYGYTF. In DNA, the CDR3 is TGTGCCAGCAGTGCAGACACTTATGGCTACACCTTC.

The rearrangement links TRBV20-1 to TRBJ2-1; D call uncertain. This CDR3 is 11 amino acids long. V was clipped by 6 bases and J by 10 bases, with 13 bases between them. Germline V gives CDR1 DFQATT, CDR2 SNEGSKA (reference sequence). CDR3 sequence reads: CSARPSFEQFF. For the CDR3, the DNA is TGCAGTGCCAGACCAAGCTTCGAGCAGTTCTTC.

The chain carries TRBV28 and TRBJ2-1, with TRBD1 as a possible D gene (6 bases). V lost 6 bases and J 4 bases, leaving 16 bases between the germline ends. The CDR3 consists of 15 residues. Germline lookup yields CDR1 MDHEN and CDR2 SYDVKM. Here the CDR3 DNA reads TGTGCCAGCAGCTTCGGTGACAGGATTTACAATGAGCAGTTCTTC. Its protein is CASSFGDRIYNEQFF.

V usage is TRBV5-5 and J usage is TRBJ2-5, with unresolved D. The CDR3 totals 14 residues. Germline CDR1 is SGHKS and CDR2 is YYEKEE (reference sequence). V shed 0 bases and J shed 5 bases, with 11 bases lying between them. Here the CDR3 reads CASSLDPLGETQYF. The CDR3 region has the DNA TGTGCCAGCAGCTTGGACCCCTTGGGGGAGACCCAGTACTTC.

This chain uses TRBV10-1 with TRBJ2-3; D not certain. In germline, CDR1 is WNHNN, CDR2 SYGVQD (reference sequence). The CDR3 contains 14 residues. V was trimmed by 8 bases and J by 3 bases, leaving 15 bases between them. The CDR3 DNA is TGCGCCAGCGCAGCCTCAGGTCGTACAGATACGCAGTATTTT. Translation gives CASAASGRTDTQYF.

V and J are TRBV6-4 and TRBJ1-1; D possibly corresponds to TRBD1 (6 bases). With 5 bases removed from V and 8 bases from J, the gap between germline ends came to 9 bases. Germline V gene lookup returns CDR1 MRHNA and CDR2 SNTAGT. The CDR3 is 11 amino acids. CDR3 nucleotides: TGTGCCAGCAGTTCAGGGGCGGAAGCTTTCTTT. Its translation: CASSSGAEAFF.

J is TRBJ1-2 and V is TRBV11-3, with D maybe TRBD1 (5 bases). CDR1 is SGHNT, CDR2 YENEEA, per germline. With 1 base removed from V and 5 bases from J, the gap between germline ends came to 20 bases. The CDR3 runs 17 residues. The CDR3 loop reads CASSLVWGVASLYGYTF. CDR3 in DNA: TGTGCCAGCAGCTTAGTGTGGGGGGTAGCGTCCCTTTATGGCTACACCTTC.

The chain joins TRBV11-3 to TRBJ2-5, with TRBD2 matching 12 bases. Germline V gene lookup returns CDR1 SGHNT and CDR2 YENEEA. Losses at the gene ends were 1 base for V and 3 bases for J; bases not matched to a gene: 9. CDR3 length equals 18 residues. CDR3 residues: CASSLGLAGEKGEETQYF. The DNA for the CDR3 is TGTGCCAGCAGCTTAGGACTAGCGGGAGAAAAAGGGGAAGAGACCCAGTACTTC.